This T cell receptor (beta chain) was sequenced in a study of molecular identifiers for immune sequencing clone quantification. The CDR3 contains 16 residues. The V gene lost 4 bases and the J gene lost 0 bases, with 14 bases spanning the gap. Germline loops: CDR1 MNHEY, CDR2 SMNVEV (reference sequence). Bulk TCR library preparation followed previously described methods with listed TCR primers. TCRdb ran MiXCR on the PCR reads and lists one entry per CDR3 protein. The repertoire holds about 100,000 distinct CDR3 sequences, with approximately 22% as singletons. This clonotype was observed a handful of times.

Sequencing was done on a sample of naive CD8+ T cells from blood, with Jurkat cell RNA spiked in. The subset: FACS-sorted CD8+CD4-CCR7+CD45RA+ naive T cells. The chain links TRBV27 to TRBJ2-3; perhaps TRBD2 as D (7 bases). The clonotype comes from a human donor in good health. Some libraries in this study had Jurkat cell RNA spiked in. As DNA, the CDR3 is TGTGCCAGCAGTTGGGGGGGGGCGCTAAGCACAGATACGCAGTATTTT. The encoded protein is CASSWGGALSTDTQYF.